These 6 T cell receptor beta chains originate from one sample sequenced in a study of cytomegalovirus exposure and HLA in healthy donors. The primer mix had 60 Vbeta and 13 Jbeta primers. Only in-frame clones appear in the TCRdb table, and some are missing; sequencing was by immunoSEQ multiplex PCR. The data hold roughly 190,000 clones, with around 79% observed a single time. Material for sequencing was PBMCs. The receptors derive from a woman aged 45 to 65 in good health and CMV-seronegative.

The CDR3 region is CASSSRTEAGGRPQHF. DNA of the CDR3: TGCGCCAGCAGTTCTCGGACGGAGGCAGGGGGTAGGCCCCAGCATTTT. V gene TRBV5-1 combines with J gene TRBJ1-5; 7 positions agree with TRBD1. J gave up 9 bases and V 5 bases, and 17 bases lay outside the gene matches. The CDR3 sequence is 16 residues long. Germline V gives CDR1 SGHRS, CDR2 YFSETQ.

CDR3 in DNA: TGTGCCAGCAGGACGACAGGGTTGAATCAGCCCCAGCATTTT. This codes for CASRTTGLNQPQHF. The J gene is TRBJ1-5, the V gene TRBV6-5; 7 nucleotides agree with TRBD1. With 6 bases clipped from V and 4 bases from J, the junction kept 6 bases outside the gene matches. Looked up from germline, CDR1 is MNHEY and CDR2 is SVGAGI. CDR3 length: 14 residues.

The chain carries TRBV6-1 and TRBJ1-5; 7 nucleotides agree with TRBD1. V lost 6 bases to trimming and J lost 4 bases; unmatched junction nucleotides: 6. The CDR3 length is 14 residues. Looked up from germline, CDR1 is MNHNS and CDR2 is SASEGT. The CDR3 loop is CASRRTGKNQPQHF. The CDR3 DNA follows: TGTGCCAGCAGACGGACAGGAAAAAATCAGCCCCAGCATTTT.

The chain couples TRBV7-2 to TRBJ1-6, with D uncertain. Trimming removed 5 bases from V and 8 bases from J, with 13 bases in between. The length of the CDR3 is 14 residues. The V gene's germline CDR1 is SGHTA and CDR2 FQGNSA. CDR3: CASSLAGLYSPLHF. Here the CDR3 DNA reads TGTGCCAGCAGCCTTGCGGGCCTCTATTCACCCCTCCACTTT.

This clone was seen just once. The chain links TRBV19 to TRBJ2-1; D is perhaps TRBD2 (6 bases). Germline lookup yields CDR1 LNHDA and CDR2 SQIVND (reference sequence). Trimming removed 4 bases from V and 2 bases from J, with 15 bases in between. The CDR3 is made up of 16 amino acids. Written as DNA, the CDR3 is TGTGCCAGTAGTACCTCCGGAGGCGGGGCCTACAATGAGCAGTTCTTC. It translates to CASSTSGGGAYNEQFF.

On this clone: Other DNA sequences in this specimen translate into the identical CDR3. This chain connects TRBV28 to TRBJ2-7; TRBD1 matches 7 bases. The germline V gene has CDR1 MDHEN and CDR2 SYDVKM. There are 15 residues in the CDR3. V shed 5 bases and J 3 bases; nucleotides not matched to a gene: 10. CDR3 DNA sequence: TGTGCCAGCAGTCGATATAGACAGGGTCTCTACGAGCAGTACTTC. It specifies CASSRYRQGLYEQYF.